This T cell receptor (beta chain) was sequenced for a study of breast tumors, draining lymph nodes, adjacent tissues. This clonotype was counted ten times or more. Breast cancer patients provided tissue from their axillary draining lymph nodes. TCRdb ran MiXCR on the multiplex PCR reads and lists one entry per CDR3 protein. The sample has approximately 130,000 distinct CDR3 sequences, about 20% seen once. The CDR3 sequence is 17 residues long. Germline V lookup: CDR1 LNHDA, CDR2 SQIVND (reference sequence). The ends lost 3 bases at V and 4 bases at J; junction bases unmatched: 11. The sample taken for sequencing was axillary lymph node tissue. The origin of this receptor is a female donor with breast cancer. Some clones in this sample may be carry-over from other donors' samples. This sequence joins TRBV19 and TRBJ2-7; 11 bases agree with TRBD1. The DNA of the CDR3 is TGTGCCAGTAGTATTACGTCGATCGGACAGGGGGCTTACGAGCAGTACTTC. This encodes CASSITSIGQGAYEQYF. Full variable domain (missing parts from reference TRBV19 and TRBJ2-7): DGGITQSPKYLFRKEGQNVTLSCEQNLNHDAMYWYRQDPGQGLRLIYYSQIVNDFQKGDIAEGYSVSREKKESFPLTVTSAQKNPTAFYLCASSITSIGQGAYEQYFGPGTRLTVT.